This is a list of T cell receptor beta chains from one sample in a study of blood T cell repertoires in COVID-19. The data were produced by immunoSEQ multiplex PCR, yet TCRdb's version contains in-frame clones alone and is incomplete. There are some 320,000 clones in the sample; 87% occur only once, and approximately 8% lies in the top ten. The sample consisted of peripheral blood. Source of these receptors: a woman aged 50 to 65 who had recovered from COVID-19. Each CDR3 is given with its conserved first and last residue. Fields, in order: clone size, D gene, V gene, J gene, CDR3 DNA, CDR3 protein. D genes are given only for firm matches. Size is stated for part of the rows, as once, few or many counts, or as a class when the clone is expanded.

>.|.|TRBV12-3/TRBV12-4|TRBJ2-1
TGTGCCAGCAGTTTTTCGGGGGTGGATGAGCAGTTCTTC
CASSFSGVDEQFF
>.|TRBD1|TRBV29-1|TRBJ1-2
TGCAGTTGTTCACAGGGGGCAAATGGCTACACCTTC
CSCSQGANGYTF
>.|TRBD2|TRBV30|TRBJ2-1
TGTGCCTGGACCGGACTAGCGGGGGGGCTCCTGTTCTTC
CAWTGLAGGLLFF
>.|.|TRBV4-3|TRBJ1-6
TGCGCCAGCAGCCAAGGCCTTAGCTCCTATAATTCACCCCTCCACTTT
CASSQGLSSYNSPLHF
>.|.|TRBV7-3|TRBJ2-5
TGTGCCAGCAGCTTAGGCACGGGTGAAGAGACCCAGTACTTC
CASSLGTGEETQYF
>.|.|TRBV29-1|TRBJ2-3
TGCAGCGTTGAACGCTCACGGAGGAGAGGCACAGATACGCAGTATTTT
CSVERSRRRGTDTQYF
>.|TRBD1|TRBV6-2/TRBV6-3|TRBJ1-5
TGTGCCAGCAGTCATAGTGGACAGGGACGCTTCAATCAGCCCCAGCATTTT
CASSHSGQGRFNQPQHF
>.|.|TRBV19|TRBJ1-2
TGTGCCAGTAGTATTGATGGAGGGCGGTATGGCTACACCTTC
CASSIDGGRYGYTF
>.|TRBD1|TRBV19|TRBJ1-2
TGTGCCAGTAGCCTGGGACAGGGGAGCTTTGGCTACACCTTC
CASSLGQGSFGYTF
>.|.|TRBV19|TRBJ1-2
TGTGCCAGTAGATCCATTTACGGGGTACCCCTCTATGGCTACACCTTC
CASRSIYGVPLYGYTF
>.|.|TRBV7-2|TRBJ2-7
TGTGCCAGCAGCCTAAGGCCTTTGGACGGGGCCTACGAGCAGTACTTC
CASSLRPLDGAYEQYF
>.|TRBD2|TRBV7-8|TRBJ2-7
TGTGCCAGCAGCTTAGTGCCTAGCGGCCCCTACGAGCAGTACTTC
CASSLVPSGPYEQYF
>.|.|TRBV9|TRBJ1-1
TGTGCCAGCAGCGCACGACAGACCATGAACACTGAAGCTTTCTTT
CASSARQTMNTEAFF
>.|.|TRBV5-1|TRBJ2-7
TGCGCCAGCAGCTCTACCGGGACTGACATAGCCGAGCAGTACTTC
CASSSTGTDIAEQYF
>.|.|TRBV20-1|TRBJ2-5
TGCAGTGCATCCCGGGGGACCCAGTACTTC
CSASRGTQYF
>few|TRBD1|TRBV4-1|TRBJ1-6
TGCGCCAGCAGCCAAACCACAGGGGCCAGCTATAATTCACCCCTCCACTTT
CASSQTTGASYNSPLHF
>.|.|TRBV15|TRBJ1-4
TGTGCCACCAGCCTGGGGCGGAATAATGAAAAACTGTTTTTT
CATSLGRNNEKLFF
>.|.|TRBV3-1/TRBV3-2|TRBJ2-5
TGTGCCAGCAGCCAAGAAGGGGCGAGGGGGGAGACCCAGTACTTC
CASSQEGARGETQYF
>.|TRBD1|TRBV19|TRBJ2-7
TGTGCCAGTAGCACAGGGGGCAGGGGGCAGTACTTC
CASSTGGRGQYF
>.|TRBD1|TRBV10-3|TRBJ2-1
TGTGCCATCAGTTCGGGACAGGGTATAGACGAGCAGTTCTTC
CAISSGQGIDEQFF
>.|.|TRBV10-2|TRBJ2-5
TGCGCCAGCAGTGACCGACAGCAAGAGACCCAGTACTTC
CASSDRQQETQYF
>.|TRBD2|TRBV7-9|TRBJ2-2
TGTGCCAGCAGCTTCCGTTCGGGGGGTAGAACCGGGGAGCTGTTTTTT
CASSFRSGGRTGELFF
>.|.|TRBV6-5|TRBJ2-7
TGTGCCAGCAGCAGGGGTCCCGAGCAGTACTTC
CASSRGPEQYF